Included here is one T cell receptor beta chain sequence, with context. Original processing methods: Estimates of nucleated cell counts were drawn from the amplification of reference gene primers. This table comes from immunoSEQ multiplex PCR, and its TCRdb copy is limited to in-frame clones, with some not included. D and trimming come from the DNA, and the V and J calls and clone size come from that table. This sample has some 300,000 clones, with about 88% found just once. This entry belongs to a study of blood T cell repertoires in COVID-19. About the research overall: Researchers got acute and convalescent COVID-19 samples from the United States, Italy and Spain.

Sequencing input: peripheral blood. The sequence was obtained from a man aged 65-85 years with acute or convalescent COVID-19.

CDR3 coding DNA: TGTGCCAGTAGTTCCCCTTGGGGGGACGGTGAAGCTTTCTTT. Its protein is CASSSPWGDGEAFF. This rearrangement joins TRBV19 to TRBJ1-1; possible D gene TRBD1, 5 bases. From germline, CDR1 is LNHDA and CDR2 SQIVND (reference sequence). CDR3 length: 14 amino acids. V lost 5 bases, J lost 7 bases, and 17 bases lay in between. The variable domain in full, with the rest retrieved from reference TRBV19 and TRBJ1-1, is DGGITQSPKYLFRKEGQNVTLSCEQNLNHDAMYWYRQDPGQGLRLIYYSQIVNDFQKGDIAEGYSVSREKKESFPLTVTSAQKNPTAFYLCASSSPWGDGEAFFGQGTRLTVV.